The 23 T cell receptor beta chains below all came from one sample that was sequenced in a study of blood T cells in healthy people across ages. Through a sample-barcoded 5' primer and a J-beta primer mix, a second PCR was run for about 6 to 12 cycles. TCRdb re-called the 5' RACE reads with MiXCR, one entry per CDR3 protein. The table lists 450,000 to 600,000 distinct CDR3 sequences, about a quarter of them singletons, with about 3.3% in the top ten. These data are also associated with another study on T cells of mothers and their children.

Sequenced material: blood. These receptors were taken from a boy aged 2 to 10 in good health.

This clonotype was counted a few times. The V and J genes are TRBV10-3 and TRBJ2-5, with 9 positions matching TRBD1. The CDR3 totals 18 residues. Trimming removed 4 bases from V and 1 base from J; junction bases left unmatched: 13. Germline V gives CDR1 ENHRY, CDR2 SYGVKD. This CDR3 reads CAISGGRSQGAAQETQYF. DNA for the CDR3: TGTGCCATCAGTGGGGGGAGATCACAGGGGGCGGCCCAAGAGACCCAGTACTTC.

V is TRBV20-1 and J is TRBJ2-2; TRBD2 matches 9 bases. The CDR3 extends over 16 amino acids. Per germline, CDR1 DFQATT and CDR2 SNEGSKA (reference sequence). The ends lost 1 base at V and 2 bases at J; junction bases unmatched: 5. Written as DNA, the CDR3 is TGCAGTGCTAGAGGGCTAGCGGGGCAAAACACCGGGGAGCTGTTTTTT. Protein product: CSARGLAGQNTGELFF.

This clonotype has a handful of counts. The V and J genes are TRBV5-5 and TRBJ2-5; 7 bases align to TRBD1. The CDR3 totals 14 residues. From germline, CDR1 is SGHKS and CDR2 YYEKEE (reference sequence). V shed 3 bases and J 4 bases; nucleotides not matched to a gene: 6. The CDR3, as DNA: TGTGCCAGCAGCTCACTGACAGGGACAGAGACCCAGTACTTC. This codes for CASSSLTGTETQYF.

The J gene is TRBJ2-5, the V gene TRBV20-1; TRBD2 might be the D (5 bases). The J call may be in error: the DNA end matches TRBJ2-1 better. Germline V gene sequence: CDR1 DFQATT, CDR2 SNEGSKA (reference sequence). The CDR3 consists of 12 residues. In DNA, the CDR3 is TGCAGTGCTAGCCCGACTAACAATGAGCAGTTCTTC. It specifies CSASPTNNEQFF.

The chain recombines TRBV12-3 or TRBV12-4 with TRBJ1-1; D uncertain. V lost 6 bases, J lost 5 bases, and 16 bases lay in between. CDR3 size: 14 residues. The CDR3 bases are TGTGCCAGCAGCCCCCGATTAGTGATGACTGAAGCTTTCTTT. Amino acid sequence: CASSPRLVMTEAFF.

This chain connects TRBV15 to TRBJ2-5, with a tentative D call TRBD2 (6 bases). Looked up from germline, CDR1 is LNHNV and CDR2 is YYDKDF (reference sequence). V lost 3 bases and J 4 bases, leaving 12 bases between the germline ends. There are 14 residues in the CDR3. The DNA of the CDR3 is TGTGCCACCAGCAGGCGGGGAATGGGAGAGACCCAGTACTTC. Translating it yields CATSRRGMGETQYF. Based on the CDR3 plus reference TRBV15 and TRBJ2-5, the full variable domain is DAMVIQNPRYQVTQFGKPVTLSCSQTLNHNVMYWYQQKSSQAPKLLFHYYDKDFNNEADTPDNFQSRRPNTSFCFLDIRSPGLGDTAMYLCATSRRGMGETQYFGPGTRLLVL.

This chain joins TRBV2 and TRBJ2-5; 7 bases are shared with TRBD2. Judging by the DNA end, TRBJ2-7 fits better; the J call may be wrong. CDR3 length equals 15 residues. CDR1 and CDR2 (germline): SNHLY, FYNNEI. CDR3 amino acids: CASRARTSLPYEQYF. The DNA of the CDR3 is TGTGCCAGCAGGGCTCGGACTAGTCTACCCTACGAGCAGTACTTC.

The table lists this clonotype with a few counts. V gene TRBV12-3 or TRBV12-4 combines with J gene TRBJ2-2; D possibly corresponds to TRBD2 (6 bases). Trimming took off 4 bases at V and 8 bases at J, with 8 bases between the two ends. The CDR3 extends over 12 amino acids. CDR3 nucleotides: TGTGCCAGCAGTTGGGGACTTGGGGAGCTGTTTTTT. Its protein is CASSWGLGELFF.

The CDR3 DNA is TGTGCCAGCAGTGAGGGTGTTCCCACTGAAGCTTTCTTT. Translation: CASSEGVPTEAFF. The chain joins TRBV2 to TRBJ1-1; D is unresolved. Trimming took off 3 bases at V and 4 bases at J, with 9 bases between the two ends. Germline CDR1 SNHLY, CDR2 FYNNEI. The length of the CDR3 is 13 residues.

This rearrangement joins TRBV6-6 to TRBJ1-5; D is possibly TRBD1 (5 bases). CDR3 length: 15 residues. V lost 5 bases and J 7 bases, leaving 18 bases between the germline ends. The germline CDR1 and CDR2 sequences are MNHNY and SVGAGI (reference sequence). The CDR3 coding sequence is TGTGCCAGCAGTCCCTATTCGGGGGGAGGACAGCCCCAGCATTTT. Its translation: CASSPYSGGGQPQHF.

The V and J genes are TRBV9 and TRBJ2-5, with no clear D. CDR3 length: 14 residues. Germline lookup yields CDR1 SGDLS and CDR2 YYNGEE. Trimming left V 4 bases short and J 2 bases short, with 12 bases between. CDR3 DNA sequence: TGTGCCAGCAGCTTTCCGAGATTACAAGAGACCCAGTACTTC. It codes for CASSFPRLQETQYF. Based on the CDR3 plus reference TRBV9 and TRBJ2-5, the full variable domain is DSGVTQTPKHLITATGQRVTLRCSPRSGDLSVYWYQQSLDQGLQFLIQYYNGEERAKGNILERFSAQQFPDLHSELNLSSLELGDSALYFCASSFPRLQETQYFGPGTRLLVL.

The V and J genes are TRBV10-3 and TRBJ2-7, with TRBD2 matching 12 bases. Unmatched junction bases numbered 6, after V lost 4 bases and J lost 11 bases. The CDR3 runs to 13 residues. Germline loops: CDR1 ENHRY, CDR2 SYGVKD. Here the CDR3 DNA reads TGTGCCATCAGTGGTCTAGCGGGAGGGCCGAAGTACTTC. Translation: CAISGLAGGPKYF.

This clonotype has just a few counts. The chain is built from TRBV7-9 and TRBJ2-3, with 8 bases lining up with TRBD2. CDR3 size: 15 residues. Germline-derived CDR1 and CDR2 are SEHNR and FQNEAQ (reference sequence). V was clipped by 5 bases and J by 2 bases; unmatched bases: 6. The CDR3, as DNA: TGTGCCAGCAGCCGGGGGGGTTCTGCCACAGATACGCAGTATTTT. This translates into CASSRGGSATDTQYF.

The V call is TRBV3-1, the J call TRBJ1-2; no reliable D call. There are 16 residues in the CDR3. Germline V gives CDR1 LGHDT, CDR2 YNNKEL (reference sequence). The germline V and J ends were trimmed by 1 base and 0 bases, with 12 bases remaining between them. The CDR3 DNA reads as TGTGCCAGCAGCCAAGGGATGGGTAGGGCTAACTATGGCTACACCTTC. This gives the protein CASSQGMGRANYGYTF.

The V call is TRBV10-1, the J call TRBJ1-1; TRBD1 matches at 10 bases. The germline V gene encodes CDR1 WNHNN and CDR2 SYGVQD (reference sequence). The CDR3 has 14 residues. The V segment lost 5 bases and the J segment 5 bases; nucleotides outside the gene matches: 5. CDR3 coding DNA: TGCGCCAGCAGTAAGACAGGGGGCTTGACTGAAGCTTTCTTT. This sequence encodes CASSKTGGLTEAFF.

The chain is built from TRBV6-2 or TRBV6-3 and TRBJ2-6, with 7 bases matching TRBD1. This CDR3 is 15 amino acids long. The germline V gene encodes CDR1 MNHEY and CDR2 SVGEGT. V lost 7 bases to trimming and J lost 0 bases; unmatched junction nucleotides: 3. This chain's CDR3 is CASKTGSSGANVLTF. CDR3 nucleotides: TGTGCCAGCAAGACAGGGTCCTCTGGGGCCAACGTCCTGACTTTC.

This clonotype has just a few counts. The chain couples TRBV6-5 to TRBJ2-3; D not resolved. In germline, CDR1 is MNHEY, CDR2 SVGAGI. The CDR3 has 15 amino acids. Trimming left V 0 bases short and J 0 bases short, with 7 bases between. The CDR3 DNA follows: TGTGCCAGCAGTTACTCGCGAACTAGCACAGATACGCAGTATTTT. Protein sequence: CASSYSRTSTDTQYF.

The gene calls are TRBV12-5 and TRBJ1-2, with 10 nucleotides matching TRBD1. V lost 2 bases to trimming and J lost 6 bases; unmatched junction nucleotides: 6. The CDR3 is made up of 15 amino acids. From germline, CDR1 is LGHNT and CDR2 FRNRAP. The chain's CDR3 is CASGLSPGTGDGYTF. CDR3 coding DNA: TGTGCTAGTGGTTTGTCTCCCGGGACAGGGGATGGCTACACCTTC.

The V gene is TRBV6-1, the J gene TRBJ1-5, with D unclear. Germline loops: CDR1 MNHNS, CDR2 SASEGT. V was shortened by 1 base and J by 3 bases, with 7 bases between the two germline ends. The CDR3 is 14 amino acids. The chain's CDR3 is CASSEDRFNQPQHF. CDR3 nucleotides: TGTGCCAGCAGTGAAGACCGATTCAATCAGCCCCAGCATTTT.

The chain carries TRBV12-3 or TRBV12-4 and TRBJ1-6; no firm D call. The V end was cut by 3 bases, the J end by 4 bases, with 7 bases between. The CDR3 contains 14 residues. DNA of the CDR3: TGTGCCAGCAGTTTTGGGCAGTATAATTCACCCCTCCACTTT. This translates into CASSFGQYNSPLHF.

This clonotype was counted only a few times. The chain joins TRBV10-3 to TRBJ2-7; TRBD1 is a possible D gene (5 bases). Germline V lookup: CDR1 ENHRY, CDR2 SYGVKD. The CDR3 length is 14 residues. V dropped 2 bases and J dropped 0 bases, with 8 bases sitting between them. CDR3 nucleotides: TGTGCCATCAGTGAGCCAGGGCGCTCCTACGAGCAGTACTTC. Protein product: CAISEPGRSYEQYF.

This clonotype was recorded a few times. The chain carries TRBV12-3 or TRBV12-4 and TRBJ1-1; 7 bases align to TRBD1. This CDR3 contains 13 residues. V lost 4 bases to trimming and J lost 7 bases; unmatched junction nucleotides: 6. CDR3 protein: CASSSYRDSEAFF. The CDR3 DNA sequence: TGTGCCAGCAGTTCATACCGGGACAGTGAAGCTTTCTTT.

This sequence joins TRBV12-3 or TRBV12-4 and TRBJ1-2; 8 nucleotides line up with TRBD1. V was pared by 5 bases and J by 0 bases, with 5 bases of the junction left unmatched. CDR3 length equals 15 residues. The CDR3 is CASSEDREANYGYTF. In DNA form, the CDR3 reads TGTGCCAGCAGTGAGGACAGGGAGGCTAACTATGGCTACACCTTC.